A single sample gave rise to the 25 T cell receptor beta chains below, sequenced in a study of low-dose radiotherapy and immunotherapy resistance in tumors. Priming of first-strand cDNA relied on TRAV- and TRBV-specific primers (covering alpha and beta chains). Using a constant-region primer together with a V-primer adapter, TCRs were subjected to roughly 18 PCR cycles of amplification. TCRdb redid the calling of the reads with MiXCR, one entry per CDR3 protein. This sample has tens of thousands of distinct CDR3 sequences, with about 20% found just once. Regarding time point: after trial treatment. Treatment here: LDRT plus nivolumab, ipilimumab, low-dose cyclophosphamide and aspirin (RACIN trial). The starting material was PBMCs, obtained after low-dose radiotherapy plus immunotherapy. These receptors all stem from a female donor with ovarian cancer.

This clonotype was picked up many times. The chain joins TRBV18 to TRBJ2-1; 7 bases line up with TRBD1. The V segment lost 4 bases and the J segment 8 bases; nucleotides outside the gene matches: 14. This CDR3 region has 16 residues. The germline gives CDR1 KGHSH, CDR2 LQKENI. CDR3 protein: CASSLRTGPKVDEQFF. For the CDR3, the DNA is TGTGCCAGCTCACTGAGGACAGGTCCGAAGGTAGATGAGCAGTTCTTC. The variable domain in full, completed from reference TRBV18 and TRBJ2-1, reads NAGVMQNPRHLVRRRGQEARLRCSPMKGHSHVYWYRQLPEEGLKFMVYLQKENIIDESGMPKERFSAEFPKEGPSILRIQQVVRGDSAAYFCASSLRTGPKVDEQFFGPGTRLTVL.

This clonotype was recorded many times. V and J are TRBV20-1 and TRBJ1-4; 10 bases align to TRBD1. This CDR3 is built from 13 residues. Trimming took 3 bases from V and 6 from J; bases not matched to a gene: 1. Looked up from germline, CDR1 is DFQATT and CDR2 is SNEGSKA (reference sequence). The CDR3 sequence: CSARGQGYEKLFF. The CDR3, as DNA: TGCAGTGCTAGGGGACAGGGGTATGAAAAACTGTTTTTT.

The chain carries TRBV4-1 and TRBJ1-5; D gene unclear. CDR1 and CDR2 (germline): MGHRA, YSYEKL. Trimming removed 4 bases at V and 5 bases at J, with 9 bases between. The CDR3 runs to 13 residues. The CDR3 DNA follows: TGCGCCAGCAGCCCTCTCCGCTATCAGCCCCAGCATTTT. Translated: CASSPLRYQPQHF.

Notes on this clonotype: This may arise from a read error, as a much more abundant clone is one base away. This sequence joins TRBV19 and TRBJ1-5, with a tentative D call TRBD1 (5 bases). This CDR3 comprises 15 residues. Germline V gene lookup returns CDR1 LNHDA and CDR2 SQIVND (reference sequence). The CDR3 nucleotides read TGTGCCAGTAGTATTGGGGGACGGCAGAATCAGCCCGAGCATTTT. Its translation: CASSIGGRQNQPEHF.

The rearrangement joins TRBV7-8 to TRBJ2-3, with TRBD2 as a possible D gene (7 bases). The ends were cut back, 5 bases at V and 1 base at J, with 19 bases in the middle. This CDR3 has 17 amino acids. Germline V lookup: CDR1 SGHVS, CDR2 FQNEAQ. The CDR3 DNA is TGTGCCAGCAGCCCAAGGGGGGGGACCTCTGGCACAGATACGCAGTATTTT. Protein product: CASSPRGGTSGTDTQYF. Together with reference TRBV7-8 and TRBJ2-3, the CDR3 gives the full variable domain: GAGVSQSPRYKVAKRGQDVALRCDPISGHVSLFWYQQALGQGPEFLTYFQNEAQLDKSGLPSDRFFAERPEGSVSTLKIQRTQQEDSAVYLCASSPRGGTSGTDTQYFGPGTRLTVL.

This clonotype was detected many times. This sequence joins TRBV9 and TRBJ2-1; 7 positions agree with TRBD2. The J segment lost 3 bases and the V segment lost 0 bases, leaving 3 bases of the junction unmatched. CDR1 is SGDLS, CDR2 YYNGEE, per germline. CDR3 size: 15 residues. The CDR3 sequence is CASSVASGNYNEQFF. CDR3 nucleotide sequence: TGTGCCAGCAGCGTAGCTAGCGGAAACTACAATGAGCAGTTCTTC.

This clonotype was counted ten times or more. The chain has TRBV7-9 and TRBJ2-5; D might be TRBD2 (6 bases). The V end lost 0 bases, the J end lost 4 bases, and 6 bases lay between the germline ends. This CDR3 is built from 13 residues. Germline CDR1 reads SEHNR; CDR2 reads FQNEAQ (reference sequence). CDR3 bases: TGTGCCAGCAGCTTAGCCGGGGGAGAGACCCAGTACTTC. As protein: CASSLAGGETQYF.

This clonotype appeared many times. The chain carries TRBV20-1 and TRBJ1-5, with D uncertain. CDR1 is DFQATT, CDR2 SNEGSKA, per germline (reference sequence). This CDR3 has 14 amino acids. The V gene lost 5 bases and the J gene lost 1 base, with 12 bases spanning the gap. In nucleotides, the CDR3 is TGCAGTGCTCACCCGACCGGAAGCAATCAGCCCCAGCATTTT. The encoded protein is CSAHPTGSNQPQHF.

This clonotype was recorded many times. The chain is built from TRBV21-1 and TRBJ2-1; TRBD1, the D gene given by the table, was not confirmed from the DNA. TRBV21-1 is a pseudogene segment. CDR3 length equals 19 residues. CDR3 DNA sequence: TGTGCCAGCAGCAAAAGGGGGACTCTCTCCACAACGCCATGGAATGAGCAGTTCTTC. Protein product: CASSKRGTLSTTPWNEQFF.

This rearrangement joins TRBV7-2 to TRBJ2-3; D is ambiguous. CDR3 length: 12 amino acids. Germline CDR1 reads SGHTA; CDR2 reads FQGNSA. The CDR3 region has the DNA TGTGCATACATTCAGGGCACAGATACGCAGTATTTT. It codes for CAYIQGTDTQYF.

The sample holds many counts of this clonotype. The CDR3 sequence is CASSLAGVYEQYF. The CDR3 nucleotides read TGTGCCAGCAGCTTAGCGGGTGTCTACGAGCAGTACTTC. The rearrangement joins TRBV5-4 to TRBJ2-7; a possible D gene is TRBD2 (6 bases). Trimming cost V 2 bases and J 3 bases, with 9 bases left between them. There are 13 residues in the CDR3. In germline, CDR1 is SGHNT, CDR2 YYREEE (reference sequence).

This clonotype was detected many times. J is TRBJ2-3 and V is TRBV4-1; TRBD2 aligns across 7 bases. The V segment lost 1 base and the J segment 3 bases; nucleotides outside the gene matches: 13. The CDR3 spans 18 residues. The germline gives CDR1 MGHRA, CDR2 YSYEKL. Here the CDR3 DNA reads TGCGCCAGCAGCCAAGGTATACTAAGGCGGGAGCCAACAGATACGCAGTATTTT. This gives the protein CASSQGILRREPTDTQYF.

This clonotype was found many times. CDR3 residues: CAWSVWASGYQETQYF. CDR3 nucleotides: TGTGCCTGGAGTGTTTGGGCTAGCGGCTACCAAGAGACCCAGTACTTC. The rearrangement joins TRBV30 to TRBJ2-5; 7 bases agree with TRBD2. CDR3 length: 16 amino acids. After removal of 0 bases from V and 0 bases from J, the junction contained 7 bases not matched to a gene. Germline values: CDR1 GTSNPN, CDR2 SVGIG (reference sequence).

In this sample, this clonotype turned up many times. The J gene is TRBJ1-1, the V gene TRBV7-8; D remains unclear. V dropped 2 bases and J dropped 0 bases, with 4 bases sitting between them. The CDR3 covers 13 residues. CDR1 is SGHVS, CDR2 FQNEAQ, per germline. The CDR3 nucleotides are TGTGCCAGCAGCTTAAAAGTGAACACTGAAGCTTTCTTT. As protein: CASSLKVNTEAFF.

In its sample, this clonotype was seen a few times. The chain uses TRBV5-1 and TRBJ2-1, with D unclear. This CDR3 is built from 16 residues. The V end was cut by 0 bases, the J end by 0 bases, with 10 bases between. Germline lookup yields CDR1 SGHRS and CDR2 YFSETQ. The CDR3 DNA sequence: TGCGCCAGCAGCTTGGTTCGGCTGACCTCCTACAATGAGCAGTTCTTC. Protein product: CASSLVRLTSYNEQFF.

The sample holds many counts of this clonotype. CDR3 nucleotides: TGTGCCAGCAGCTTCTCTAGCGGGAGTTCGAAGACCCAGTACTTC. Its protein product is CASSFSSGSSKTQYF. The chain couples TRBV7-2 to TRBJ2-5; the match to TRBD2 covers 10 bases. The germline CDR1 and CDR2 sequences are SGHTA and FQGNSA. The CDR3 sequence is 15 residues long. Losses at the gene ends were 3 bases for V and 6 bases for J; bases not matched to a gene: 7.

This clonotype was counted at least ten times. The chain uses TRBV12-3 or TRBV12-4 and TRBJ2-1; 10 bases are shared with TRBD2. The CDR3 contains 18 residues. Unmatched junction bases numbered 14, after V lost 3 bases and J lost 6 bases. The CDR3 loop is CASSFQRSLAGVSNEQFF. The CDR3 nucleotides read TGTGCCAGCAGTTTTCAACGAAGCCTAGCGGGAGTTAGCAATGAGCAGTTCTTC.

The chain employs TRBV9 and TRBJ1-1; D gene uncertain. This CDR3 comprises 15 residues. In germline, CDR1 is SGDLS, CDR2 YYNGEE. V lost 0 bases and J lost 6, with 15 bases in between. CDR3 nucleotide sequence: TGTGCCAGCAGCGTAGGACCCATCGAAGGATCTGAAGCTTTCTTT. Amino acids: CASSVGPIEGSEAFF.

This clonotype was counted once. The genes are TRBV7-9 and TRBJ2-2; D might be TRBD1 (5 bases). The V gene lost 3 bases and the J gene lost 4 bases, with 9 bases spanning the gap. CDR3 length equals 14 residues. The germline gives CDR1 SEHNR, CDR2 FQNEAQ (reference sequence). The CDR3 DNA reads TGTGCCAGCAGCTTTCAGGGTTTCACCGGGGAGCTGTTTTTT. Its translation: CASSFQGFTGELFF.

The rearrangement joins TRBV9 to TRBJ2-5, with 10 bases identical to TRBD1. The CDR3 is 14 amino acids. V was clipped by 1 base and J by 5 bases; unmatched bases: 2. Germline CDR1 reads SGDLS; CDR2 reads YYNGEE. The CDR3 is CASSVRDRGETQYF. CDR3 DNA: TGTGCCAGCAGCGTAAGGGACAGGGGCGAGACCCAGTACTTC.

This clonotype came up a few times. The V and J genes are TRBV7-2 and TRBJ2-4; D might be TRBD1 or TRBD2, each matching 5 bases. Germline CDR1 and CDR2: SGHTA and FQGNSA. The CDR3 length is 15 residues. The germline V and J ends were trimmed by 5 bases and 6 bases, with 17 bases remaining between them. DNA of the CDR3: TGTGCCAGCAGCCCCGAGGTAGTTGGGGGAAACATTCAGTACTTC. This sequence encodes CASSPEVVGGNIQYF. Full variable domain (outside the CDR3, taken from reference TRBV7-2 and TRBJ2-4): GAGVSQSPSNKVTEKGKDVELRCDPISGHTALYWYRQSLGQGLEFLIYFQGNSAPDKSGLPSDRFSAERTGGSVSTLTIQRTQQEDSAVYLCASSPEVVGGNIQYFGAGTRLSVL.

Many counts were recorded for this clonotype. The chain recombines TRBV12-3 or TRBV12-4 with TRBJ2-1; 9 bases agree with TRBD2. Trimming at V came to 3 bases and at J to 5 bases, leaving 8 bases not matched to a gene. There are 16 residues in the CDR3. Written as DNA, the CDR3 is TGTGCCAGCAGTTTCCGGGCGGGAGGGGGGGACAATGAGCAGTTCTTC. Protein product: CASSFRAGGGDNEQFF.

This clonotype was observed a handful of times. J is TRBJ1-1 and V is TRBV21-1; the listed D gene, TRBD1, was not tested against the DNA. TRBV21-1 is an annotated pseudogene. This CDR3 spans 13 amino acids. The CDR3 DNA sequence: TGTGCCAGCAGCATATCAGGGGGCGGCCAAGCTTTCTTT. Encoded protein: CASSISGGGQAFF.

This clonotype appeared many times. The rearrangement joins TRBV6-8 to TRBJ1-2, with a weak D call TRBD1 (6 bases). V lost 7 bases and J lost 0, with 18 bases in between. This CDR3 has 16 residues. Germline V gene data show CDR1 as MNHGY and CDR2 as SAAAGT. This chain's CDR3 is CASNPEQGLPNYGYTF. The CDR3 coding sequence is TGTGCCAGCAACCCAGAACAGGGATTGCCTAACTATGGCTACACCTTC.

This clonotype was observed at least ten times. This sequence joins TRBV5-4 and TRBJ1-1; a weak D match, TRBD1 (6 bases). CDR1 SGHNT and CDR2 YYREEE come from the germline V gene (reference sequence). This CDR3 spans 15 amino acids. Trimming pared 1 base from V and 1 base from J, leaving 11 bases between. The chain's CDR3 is CASSLFGGRNTEAFF. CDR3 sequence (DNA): TGTGCCAGCAGCTTGTTTGGGGGGCGGAACACTGAAGCTTTCTTT.